This T cell receptor beta chain was identified during a study of shared clonotypes between healthy human individuals. Profiling relied on immunoSEQ multiplex PCR, and the TCRdb table lists in-frame clones only, not all of them. This sample has some 2,000,000 clones; under 97% occur once, and the top ten carry around 0.13%. This clone was detected once. As yet, its antigen is unknown. Findings and caveats of the study: Memory subsets had estimated richness that was generally smaller than that of naive subsets.

Sequencing was performed on naive CD4+ T cells sorted from blood. The subset was: CD45RA+ positively selected. This TCR was sampled from a man in his late teens or twenties in good health.

This chain's CDR3 is CASSPHVGAQSTDTQYF. The CDR3 DNA reads as TGCGCCAGCAGCCCTCATGTGGGGGCCCAAAGCACAGATACGCAGTATTTT. The chain joins TRBV5-1 to TRBJ2-3; D possibly corresponds to TRBD1 (6 bases). The CDR3 runs to 17 residues. Germline CDR1 reads SGHRS; CDR2 reads YFSETQ. With 4 bases removed from V and 0 bases from J, the gap between germline ends came to 18 bases.